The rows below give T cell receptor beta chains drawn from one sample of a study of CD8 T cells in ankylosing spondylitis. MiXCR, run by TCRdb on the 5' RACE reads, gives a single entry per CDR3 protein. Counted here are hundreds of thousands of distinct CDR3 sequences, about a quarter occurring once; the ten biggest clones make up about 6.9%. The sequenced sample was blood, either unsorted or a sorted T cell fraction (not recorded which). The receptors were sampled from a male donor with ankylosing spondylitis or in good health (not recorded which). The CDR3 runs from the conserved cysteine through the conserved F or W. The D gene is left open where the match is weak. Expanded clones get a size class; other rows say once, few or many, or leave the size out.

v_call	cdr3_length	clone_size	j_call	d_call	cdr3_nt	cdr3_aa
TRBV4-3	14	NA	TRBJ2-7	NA	TGCGCCAGCAGCCAAACCGCGGGACCCTACGAGCAGTACTTC	CASSQTAGPYEQYF
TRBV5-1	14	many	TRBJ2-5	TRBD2	TGCGCCAGCAGCTTAGGAACTAGCGGGGTGACCCAGTACTTC	CASSLGTSGVTQYF
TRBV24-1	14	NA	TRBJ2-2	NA	TGTGCCACCAGTGGTCATTCGGGCACCGGGGAGCTGTTTTTT	CATSGHSGTGELFF
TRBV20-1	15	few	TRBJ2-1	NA	TGCAGTGCTAGGAAAGGGGAGTCGGTCTACAATGAGCAGTTCTTC	CSARKGESVYNEQFF
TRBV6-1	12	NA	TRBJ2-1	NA	TGTGCCGGAGAGGGACTGTACAATGAGCAGTTCTTC	CAGEGLYNEQFF
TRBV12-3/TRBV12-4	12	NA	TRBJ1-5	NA	TGTGCCAGCAGTTTGATGGGTCAGCCCCAGCATTTT	CASSLMGQPQHF
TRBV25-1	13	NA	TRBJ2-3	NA	TGTGCCAGCAGTGAAGCCGGGATAGATACGCAGTATTTT	CASSEAGIDTQYF
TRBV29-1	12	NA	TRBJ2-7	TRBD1	TGCAGCGTGACAGGGGGTAGCGGCGAGCAGTACTTC	CSVTGGSGEQYF
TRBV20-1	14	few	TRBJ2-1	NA	TGCAGTGCTAGAGACCTGGGGGGATTCAATGAGCAGTTCTTC	CSARDLGGFNEQFF
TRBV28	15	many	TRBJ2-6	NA	TGTGCCAGCAGCCTTGGAGGGGCTGGGGCCAACGTCCTGACTTTC	CASSLGGAGANVLTF
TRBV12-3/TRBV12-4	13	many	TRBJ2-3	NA	TGTGCCAGCAGTTTTTATCCCACAGATACGCAGTATTTT	CASSFYPTDTQYF
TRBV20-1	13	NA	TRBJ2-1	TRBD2	TGCAGGGGCGGGCTAGCGGGCTCAAGTGAGCAGTTCTTC	CRGGLAGSSEQFF
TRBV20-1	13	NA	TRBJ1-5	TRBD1	TGCAGTGCTAATGACAGGGGCGATCAGCCCCAGCATTTT	CSANDRGDQPQHF
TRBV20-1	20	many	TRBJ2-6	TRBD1	TGCAGTGCTAGAGTCCCTCGAAGGACAGGGCAAGGGCCTGGGGCCAACGTCCTGACTTTC	CSARVPRRTGQGPGANVLTF
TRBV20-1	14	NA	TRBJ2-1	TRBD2	TGCAGTGCTTTGACTAGCGGGAACTACAATGAGCAGTTCTTC	CSALTSGNYNEQFF
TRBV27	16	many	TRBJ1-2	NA	TGTGCCAGCAGTCCCCCGGACACCCGGACCTTCTATGGCTACACCTTC	CASSPPDTRTFYGYTF
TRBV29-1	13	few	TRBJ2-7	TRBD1	TGCAGCGTTGGGGACAGGGGGTCCTACGAGCAGTACTTC	CSVGDRGSYEQYF
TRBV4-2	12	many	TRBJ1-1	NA	TGTGCCAGCAGCCAAGCGAACACTGAAGCTTTCTTT	CASSQANTEAFF
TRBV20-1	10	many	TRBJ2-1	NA	TGCAGTGCTAGGTCCAATGAGCAGTTCTTC	CSARSNEQFF
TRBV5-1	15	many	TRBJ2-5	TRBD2	TGCGCCAGCAGCGCGTCTAGCGGGAGGAAAGAGACCCAGTACTTC	CASSASSGRKETQYF
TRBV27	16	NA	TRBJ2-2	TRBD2	TGTGCCAGCAGTTTACTAGCGGGAGGGCCTGGCGGGGAGCTGTTTTTT	CASSLLAGGPGGELFF
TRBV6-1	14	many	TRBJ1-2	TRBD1	TGTGCCAGCAGTGAAACAGGGGGCGAGGCTGGCTACACCTTC	CASSETGGEAGYTF
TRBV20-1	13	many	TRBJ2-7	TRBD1	TGCAGTGCTAGAGGACAGGGGAAAGGCGAGCAGTACTTC	CSARGQGKGEQYF
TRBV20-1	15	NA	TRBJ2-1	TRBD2	TGCAGTGCCTGGAGCGGGACTAGCGGCCACAATGAGCAGTTCTTC	CSAWSGTSGHNEQFF
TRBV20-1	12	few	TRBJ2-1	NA	TGCAGTGCTGGTACCACGCAGAGTGAGCAGTTCTTC	CSAGTTQSEQFF
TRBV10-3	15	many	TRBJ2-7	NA	TGTGCCATCAGTGATCCTGCGGCGAGCTCCTACGAGCAGTACTTC	CAISDPAASSYEQYF
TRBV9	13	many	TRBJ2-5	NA	TGTGCCAGCAGCGCCCAGGACCAAGAGACCCAGTACTTC	CASSAQDQETQYF
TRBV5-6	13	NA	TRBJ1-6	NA	TGTGCCAGCAGCTTGGAGGTCCAATCACCCCTCCACTTT	CASSLEVQSPLHF
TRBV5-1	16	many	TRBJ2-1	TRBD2	TGCGCCAGCAGCCCGAATCTAGCGGGAGGATACAATGAGCAGTTCTTC	CASSPNLAGGYNEQFF
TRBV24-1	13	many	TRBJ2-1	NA	TGTGCCACCCAGGGGCCACTTTACAATGAGCAGTTCTTC	CATQGPLYNEQFF
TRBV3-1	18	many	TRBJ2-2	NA	TGTGCCAGCAGCCAAGATCTTGACCTAAGGGGGTCCACCGGGGAGCTGTTTTTT	CASSQDLDLRGSTGELFF
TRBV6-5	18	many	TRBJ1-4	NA	TGTGCCAGCAGTTACGGAGTCCCGGGACGCTCAACTAATGAAAAACTGTTTTTT	CASSYGVPGRSTNEKLFF
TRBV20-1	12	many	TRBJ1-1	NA	TGCAGTGCTTCAAGTTGGAGCACTGAAGCTTTCTTT	CSASSWSTEAFF
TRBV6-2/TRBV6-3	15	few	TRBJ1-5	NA	TGTGCCAGCAGTAGTGCGCTCCTTAGCAATCAGCCCCAGCATTTT	CASSSALLSNQPQHF
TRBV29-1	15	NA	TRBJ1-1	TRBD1	TGCAGCGTTAAAAGGACAGGGGGCAGGGACACTGAAGCTTTCTTT	CSVKRTGGRDTEAFF
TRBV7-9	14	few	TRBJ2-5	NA	TGTGCCAGCAGCTTTGCTCGGGACCAAGAGACCCAGTACTTC	CASSFARDQETQYF
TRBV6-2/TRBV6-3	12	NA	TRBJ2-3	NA	TGTGCCAGCAGTGTCAGCACAGATACGCAGTATTTT	CASSVSTDTQYF
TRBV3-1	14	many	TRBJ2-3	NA	TGTGCCAGCAGCCAAGGAAGCGGAACAGATACGCAGTATTTT	CASSQGSGTDTQYF
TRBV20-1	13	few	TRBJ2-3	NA	TGCAGTGCTGAGGACACTAGCACAGATACGCAGTATTTT	CSAEDTSTDTQYF
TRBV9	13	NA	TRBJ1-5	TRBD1	TGTGCCAGCAGCGCAACAGGGGATCAGCCCCAGCATTTT	CASSATGDQPQHF
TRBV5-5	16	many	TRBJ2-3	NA	TGTGCCAGCAGCTTGCGGGCTGGGGCCTCAGGGGATACGCAGTATTTT	CASSLRAGASGDTQYF
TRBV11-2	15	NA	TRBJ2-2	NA	TGTGCCAGCAGCTTCGCGGGAAAAAACACCGGGGAGCTGTTTTTT	CASSFAGKNTGELFF
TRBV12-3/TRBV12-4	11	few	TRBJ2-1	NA	TGTGCCAGCACCCTCCGGAATGAGCAGTTCTTC	CASTLRNEQFF
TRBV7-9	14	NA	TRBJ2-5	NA	TGTGCCAGCAGCCCAACAGGGCTCCAAGAGACCCAGTACTTC	CASSPTGLQETQYF
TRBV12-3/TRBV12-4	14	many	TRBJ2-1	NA	TGTGCCAGCAGTTCAGGAGGTGGTTACAATGAGCAGTTCTTC	CASSSGGGYNEQFF
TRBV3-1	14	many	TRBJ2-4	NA	TGTGCCAGCAGCCAGGGCGCGGCCAAAAACATTCAGTACTTC	CASSQGAAKNIQYF
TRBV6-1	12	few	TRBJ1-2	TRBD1	TGTGCCAACAGGGGTATTGACTATGGCTACACCTTC	CANRGIDYGYTF
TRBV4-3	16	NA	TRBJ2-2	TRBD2	TGCGCCAGCGGAGGGGTTTGGGGAGGGCCTCACGGGGAGCTGTTTTTT	CASGGVWGGPHGELFF
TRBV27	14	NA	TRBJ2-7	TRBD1	TGTGCCAGCAGTCCCGCGGACAGGTTCTACGAGCAGTACTTC	CASSPADRFYEQYF
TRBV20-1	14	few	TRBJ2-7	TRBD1	TGCAGTGCCCCGGACAGGGGGGGTTCCTACGAGCAGTACTTC	CSAPDRGGSYEQYF
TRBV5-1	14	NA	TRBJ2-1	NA	TGCGCCAGCAGCTTGGACCAGGGAGTCAATGAGCAGTTCTTC	CASSLDQGVNEQFF
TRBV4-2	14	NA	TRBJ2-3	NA	TGTGCCAGCAGCCAAGGGACCATCACAGATACGCAGTATTTT	CASSQGTITDTQYF